Below, 8 T cell receptor beta chains from the same sample are listed, as sequenced in a study of OX40 agonist ivuxolimab in advanced cancers. Here immunoSEQ multiplex PCR was the method, and the copy in TCRdb shows in-frame clones only, minus some. The top ten hold about 15% of the sample, which has tens of thousands of clones, around 94% seen once. Sequenced material: CD4+ or CD8+ T cells sorted from blood, taken in a trial of the OX40 agonist ivuxolimab. These TCRs come from an adult with an advanced solid tumor such as melanoma, head and neck, liver or kidney cancer.

This clone occurred once. V and J are TRBV7-9 and TRBJ1-2; D unresolved. The germline V and J ends were trimmed by 2 bases and 2 bases, with 6 bases remaining between them. Germline V gives CDR1 SEHNR, CDR2 FQNEAQ (reference sequence). CDR3 size: 13 residues. CDR3 DNA sequence: TGTGCCAGCAGCTTACCGGGGAACTATGGCTACACCTTC. The encoded protein is CASSLPGNYGYTF.

The chain joins TRBV6-5 to TRBJ2-7; D may be TRBD2 (7 bases). Germline V gene lookup returns CDR1 MNHEY and CDR2 SVGAGI. The CDR3 length is 14 residues. Trimming took off 6 bases at V and 2 bases at J, with 14 bases between the two ends. The CDR3 is CASSPRGGTYEQYF. As DNA, the CDR3 is TGTGCCAGCAGCCCCAGGGGAGGGACCTACGAGCAGTACTTC.

This clone was counted once. V and J are TRBV7-8 and TRBJ2-3, with unresolved D. CDR1 is SGHVS, CDR2 FQNEAQ, per germline. The CDR3 loop spans 14 amino acids. Between the trimmed V and J ends, which lost 5 bases and 5 bases, there was a span of 14 bases. In DNA, the CDR3 is TGTGCCAGCAGCCGGAATCTAGTGATAGATACGCAGTATTTT. The encoded protein is CASSRNLVIDTQYF.

V usage is TRBV7-6 and J usage is TRBJ2-7; possible D gene TRBD1, 6 bases. CDR1 SGHVS and CDR2 FNYEAQ come from the germline V gene. Trimming cost V 5 bases and J 2 bases, with 10 bases left between them. The CDR3 extends over 13 amino acids. The CDR3 reads CASSQGQTYEQYF. Here the CDR3 DNA reads TGTGCCAGCAGCCAAGGACAGACCTACGAGCAGTACTTC.

The chain joins TRBV30 to TRBJ1-1; a weak D match, TRBD1 (6 bases). V lost 3 bases and J lost 6, with 35 bases in between. CDR1 is GTSNPN, CDR2 SVGIG, per germline (reference sequence). The CDR3 has 20 amino acids. CDR3 region: CAWRPPPVYRDNLHPSEAFF. CDR3 DNA: TGTGCCTGGAGACCACCGCCCGTTTACCGGGACAACTTGCACCCCTCTGAAGCTTTCTTT. Supplemented by reference TRBV30 and TRBJ1-1, the full variable domain reads SQTIHQWPATLVQPVGSPLSLECTVEGTSNPNLYWYRQAAGRGLQLLFYSVGIGQISSEVPQNLSASRPQDRQFILSSKKLLLSDSGFYLCAWRPPPVYRDNLHPSEAFFGQGTRLTVV.

This chain uses TRBV13 with TRBJ2-7, with D tentatively TRBD1 or TRBD2 (6 bases each). Trimming removed 7 bases at V and 5 bases at J, with 12 bases between. The CDR3 spans 12 residues. Per the germline V gene, CDR1 is PRHDT and CDR2 is FYEKMQ (reference sequence). CDR3 sequence reads: CASKQGGHEQYF. In DNA, the CDR3 is TGTGCCAGCAAACAGGGAGGTCACGAGCAGTACTTC.

The gene calls are TRBV14 and TRBJ1-2; D is unresolved. The V and J ends lost 1 base and 4 bases respectively, with 7 bases between them. From germline, CDR1 is SGHDN and CDR2 FVKESK. CDR3 length equals 13 residues. The CDR3: CASSQGTVYGYTF. CDR3 DNA: TGTGCCAGCAGCCAAGGGACCGTCTATGGCTACACCTTC.

This chain links TRBV4-2 with TRBJ2-4; no definite D call. Germline loops: CDR1 LGHNA, CDR2 YNFKEQ. The CDR3 length is 15 residues. Trimming stripped 3 bases from V and 5 bases from J, with 14 bases between. Here the CDR3 DNA reads TGTGCCAGCAGCCAGCTGGCTTCTTACCAAAACATTCAGTACTTC. Translating gives CASSQLASYQNIQYF.